This TCR beta chain came from a study of tumor-infiltrating lymphocytes in primary liver carcinoma. Regarding the study as a whole: Tumor region pairs overlapped more than did tumor-adjacent and tumor-blood pairs.

V dropped 6 bases and J dropped 1 base, with 10 bases sitting between them. The CDR3 totals 14 residues. Germline V gene sequence: CDR1 SGHNT, CDR2 YENEEA. To note about this clonotype: The target antigen is unknown.

Extraction also yielded germline DNA, while blood RNA was obtained from unsorted whole blood. From approximately 530 ng of total RNA, TCR beta-specific cDNA was reverse-transcribed using a constant-region primer. ARM-PCR was slightly modified, and three nested multiplex PCR rounds with it gave rise to the TCR beta libraries. TRBV1-TRBV30 forward and Cbeta reverse primers drove the first two roughly 10-cycle rounds. TCRdb re-called the multiplex PCR reads with MiXCR, one entry per CDR3 protein. This repertoire shows fewer than 250,000 distinct CDR3 sequences, 65% found once; its top ten account for 6% to 8.5%.

The genes are TRBV11-3 and TRBJ2-4, with D unresolved. The sequenced material came from peripheral blood. The TCR sequence derives from a woman aged 60-75 years with primary liver carcinoma and hepatitis B virus infection. CDR3 in DNA: TGTGCCAGCAGAGGGATAATGGCCAAAAACATTCAGTACTTC. This encodes CASRGIMAKNIQYF.